This entry features one T cell receptor beta chain sequence. The target antigen is unknown. Treatment noted: some 19 received Ad26.COV2.S at low or high dose, single or two shots; several received placebo; per-sample allocation not given. Following the first vaccine or placebo injection, samples were taken on day 63. Ad26 vector vaccine expressed Wuhan-strain SARS-CoV-2 spike. Here immunoSEQ multiplex PCR was the method, and the copy in TCRdb shows in-frame clones only, minus some. In the table there are some 300,000 clones, 70% to 90% of which are singletons. This CDR3 has 16 amino acids. Germline V lookup: CDR1 MNHEY, CDR2 SVGAGI. V lost 4 bases and J lost 3; bases outside the gene matches: 8. This specimen belongs to a study of Ad26.COV2.S vaccination and SARS-CoV-2 variants. Study in general: Ad26.COV2.S arm of COV1001 included the donor. Study-level results: Total T cell responses may have been underestimated by the TCR breadth and depth analyses. Measurement of non-spike TCR breadth gave similar results in vaccine and placebo recipients.

The specimen was peripheral blood, collected in a trial of Ad26.COV2.S vaccine versus placebo. The sequence came from a person aged 18-60 years who received the Ad26.COV2.S COVID-19 vaccine or a placebo. The chain uses TRBV6-5 and TRBJ1-5, with 8 bases lining up with TRBD1. Written as DNA, the CDR3 is TGTGCCAGCAGTTTTTTACAGGGGGTAGACAATCAGCCCCAGCATTTT. Protein product: CASSFLQGVDNQPQHF.